The T cell receptor beta chain described here comes from a study of EBV T-cell therapy then PD-1 blockade in nasopharyngeal carcinoma. The treatment denotes: AdE1-LMPpoly-expanded autologous EBV-specific T-cell therapy followed by anti-PD-1 nivolumab. Profiling relied on immunoSEQ multiplex PCR, and the TCRdb table lists in-frame clones only, not all of them. In the table there are fewer than 20,000 clones, about four fifths of which are singletons. Germline CDR1 is LGHNA and CDR2 is YSLEER. Trimming removed 0 bases at V and 6 bases at J, with 9 bases between. The CDR3 spans 13 residues. Notes on this clone: Its specificity is not known.

This rearrangement joins TRBV4-3 to TRBJ2-7; D is ambiguous. The receptor's source is a man between 40 and 49 years old with nasopharyngeal carcinoma. Material: CD8+ T cells from blood, obtained at approximately day 30 from a patient whose treatment included autologous EBV-specific T cells and nivolumab. CDR3 region: CASSQDSGGEQYF. The CDR3 DNA reads TGCGCCAGCAGCCAAGATTCAGGTGGCGAGCAGTACTTC.